The subject of this entry is one T cell receptor beta chain. Germline V gene lookup returns CDR1 SGHVS and CDR2 FQNEAQ. V dropped 3 bases and J dropped 1; count of bases not matched to a gene: 5. The CDR3 covers 17 residues. The data belong to a study of blood T cell repertoires in COVID-19. Background on the study: Sites in the United States, Italy and Spain provided acute and convalescent COVID-19 samples. T cells, B-cell-depleted T cells, or PBMCs supplied cDNA or gDNA.

Under the authors' procedure: Counts of nucleated cells, estimated from reference gene primer amplification, were obtained. Sequenced by immunoSEQ multiplex PCR; TCRdb stores in-frame clones only, minus some. V and J calls and clone size come straight from that table; D and trimming were deduced from the DNA. The table lists around 320,000 clones, roughly 91% of them singletons. Seattle patient enrollment occurred during active infection, with longitudinal follow-up thereafter. The chain has TRBV7-8 and TRBJ2-5; TRBD2 agrees at 13 bases. The sequence was obtained from a woman aged 25 to 39 with COVID-19, enrolled during active disease. Sequences were obtained from peripheral blood. The CDR3 spells CASSLRTSGGLQETQYF. The DNA for the CDR3 is TGTGCCAGCAGCTTGCGGACTAGCGGGGGACTCCAAGAGACCCAGTACTTC.